One and the same sample provided the 11 T cell receptor beta chains below, sequenced in a study of tumor-infiltrating lymphocytes in primary liver carcinoma. The investigators made TCR beta cDNA from roughly 0.45 ug total RNA, using a constant-region primer. It was through three nested multiplex PCR rounds of slightly modified ARM-PCR that TCR beta libraries arose. A C-beta reverse primer was combined with TRBV1-TRBV30 forward primers in the first two PCR rounds, and each round had approximately 9 cycles. MiXCR, applied by TCRdb to the multiplex PCR reads, yields one record per CDR3 protein. The sample shows tens of thousands of distinct CDR3 sequences, about two thirds of them seen only once. For each extraction, RNA and DNA were obtained together from around 20-30 mg of unsorted bulk tissue. Sequenced material: liver tumor tissue from sampling region 5. Subset denoted: tumor region T5, tumor centre. Receptors originate from a man aged 35-49 years with primary liver carcinoma and hepatitis B virus infection.

About this clonotype itself: A junction boundary mismatches the germline segment, possibly from a read error. V gene TRBV4-2 combines with J gene TRBJ2-3, with D possibly called TRBD1 or TRBD2 (5 bases each). The CDR3 spans 15 residues. Germline values: CDR1 LGHNA, CDR2 YNFKEQ. CDR3 coding DNA: TGTGCCAGTAGCGAAGGACGGGAAAGCACAGGTACGCAGTATTTT. Protein sequence: CASSEGRESTGTQYF.

Note on this clonotype: One end of the junction varies from germline; a read error may be responsible. The gene calls are TRBV11-2 and TRBJ2-7, with 9 bases aligning to TRBD1. Germline V gene data show CDR1 as SGHAT and CDR2 as FQNNGV. The CDR3 contains 17 residues. The CDR3 DNA is TGTGTCAGCGGCATCGACCTGGCGGGACAGGGAAGCTACGAGCAGTACTTC. Its protein is CVSGIDLAGQGSYEQYF.

V is TRBV5-4 and J is TRBJ2-5; 8 nucleotides align to TRBD1. This CDR3 is built from 13 residues. V trimming: 9 bases; J trimming: 2 bases; junction bases outside the gene matches: 6. The germline V gene encodes CDR1 SGHNT and CDR2 YYREEE (reference sequence). CDR3 sequence (DNA): TGTGCCAACAGTCGGGACAGGCAAGAGACCCAGTACTTC. Translated, it gives CANSRDRQETQYF.

This clonotype was picked up many times. The chain is built from TRBV6-4 and TRBJ2-2, with 7 bases aligning to TRBD1. CDR1 and CDR2 from the germline V gene are MRHNA and SNTAGT. The CDR3 has 16 residues. V gave up 4 bases and J gave up 3 bases; unmatched junction bases: 8. The CDR3 here is CASSGPGTEHTGELFF. DNA for the CDR3: TGTGCCAGCAGTGGTCCCGGGACAGAGCACACCGGGGAGCTGTTTTTT.

The chain uses TRBV12-3 or TRBV12-4 and TRBJ1-5; D is unclear. The V and J ends lost 6 bases and 10 bases respectively, with 13 bases between them. This CDR3 has 12 amino acids. CDR3 amino acids: CASSLLTGPQHF. CDR3 DNA: TGTGCCAGCAGCTTATTAACGGGACCCCAGCATTTT.

Concerning this clonotype: A much larger clone differs by one base, so this may be a read error. The CDR3 ends on some other residue instead of the conserved phenylalanine or tryptophan, so this is likely a read error. The V gene is TRBV7-8, the J gene TRBJ2-7; D gene ambiguous. The germline V and J ends were trimmed by 4 bases and 7 bases, with 8 bases remaining between them. Germline CDR1 reads SGHVS; CDR2 reads FQNEAQ. The length of the CDR3 is 11 residues. DNA for the CDR3: TGTGCCAGCAGCTCAAAGACAGAGCAGTACTAC. This translates into CASSSKTEQYY.

The CDR3 sequence: CASSHTDVTCNEQFF. CDR3 sequence (DNA): TGTGCCAGCAGCCACACAGACGTCACCTGCAATGAGCAGTTCTTC. This sequence joins TRBV4-2 and TRBJ2-1; no clear D gene. The CDR3 runs 15 residues. Germline V gene sequence: CDR1 LGHNA, CDR2 YNFKEQ. Trimming took off 3 bases at V and 6 bases at J, with 15 bases between the two ends.

This clonotype was seen only once. The rearrangement uses TRBV7-8 and TRBJ2-3, with 8 bases matching TRBD2. Germline CDR1 is SGHVS and CDR2 is FQNEAQ. Germline trimming cut 8 bases from V and 14 bases from J; bases unmatched to any gene: 15. CDR3 length: 13 amino acids. The CDR3: CASGVAGPDTRYF. CDR3 sequence (DNA): TGTGCCAGCGGTGTAGCGGGACCAGATACACGGTATTTT.

The chain recombines TRBV6-1 with TRBJ1-5, with D possibly matching TRBD1 (5 bases). The CDR3 has 15 amino acids. Germline assignment: CDR1 MNHNS and CDR2 SASEGT. The V gene lost 2 bases and the J gene lost 7 bases, with 15 bases spanning the gap. The chain's CDR3 is CASSENGTYNQPQHF. The CDR3, as DNA: TGTGCCAGCAGTGAAAATGGGACCTATAACCAGCCCCAGCATTTT.

Worth noting for this clonotype: A read error may explain this, as a much larger clone is one base away. This chain links TRBV7-9 with TRBJ2-7; D not certain. Germline CDR1 is SEHNR and CDR2 is FQNEAQ (reference sequence). The CDR3 is 18 residues long. CDR3: CASNLGFVPGPPRAEQYF. CDR3 coding DNA: TGTGCCAGCAACTTAGGTTTTGTACCTGGCCCGCCCCGGGCGGAGCAGTACTTC.

As concerns this clonotype: Because the CDR3 is missing its conserved closing phenylalanine or tryptophan, this is likely a read error. This rearrangement joins TRBV6-5 to TRBJ2-6; D gene unclear. Germline V gene sequence: CDR1 MNHEY, CDR2 SVGAGI. This CDR3 spans 18 amino acids. The CDR3 spells CANSYSGRIFSGANVLTI. DNA of the CDR3: TGTGCCAACAGTTACTCAGGCAGGATATTCTCTGGGGCCAACGTCCTGACTATC.